This T cell receptor (beta chain) was observed in a study of shared T cell receptors in the human thymus. The CDR3 is 17 amino acids. In germline, CDR1 is LGHNT, CDR2 FRNRAP. V shed 1 base and J shed 6 bases, with 19 bases lying between them. Generated by immunoSEQ multiplex PCR, the TCRdb table keeps only in-frame clones and is missing some. The sample includes approximately 760,000 clones, 80% to 90% of them seen just once. These data were also filed under a second study, of human thymus T cells.

The sequenced sample consisted of thymocytes. The source of this sequence is a girl less than two years old with a congenital heart defect. The rearrangement uses TRBV12-5 and TRBJ1-5, with a tentative D call TRBD1 (5 bases). The CDR3 protein is CASGLAVVRQHPQPQHF. The CDR3 nucleotides are TGTGCTAGTGGTTTGGCCGTTGTTCGACAGCACCCTCAGCCCCAGCATTTT.